A single sample is the source of the 10 T cell receptor beta chains below, sequenced in a study of radiotherapy plus CTLA-4 blockade in lung cancer. This table comes from immunoSEQ multiplex PCR, and its TCRdb copy is limited to in-frame clones, with some not included. Of about 68,000 clones listed, roughly 78% were seen once; the top ten hold approximately 9.3%. The sample here was peripheral blood, taken from a patient treated with radiotherapy plus ipilimumab. Source of these receptors: a human donor with non-small cell lung cancer who had a complete response to radiotherapy plus ipilimumab.

This clone was seen a single time. The CDR3, as DNA: TGCGCCAGCAGCCATAACAGGGGGCCTTACAATGAGCAGTTCTTC. It translates to CASSHNRGPYNEQFF. The chain uses TRBV4-3 and TRBJ2-1, with 9 positions matching TRBD1. The germline CDR1 and CDR2 sequences are LGHNA and YSLEER. Losses at the gene ends were 3 bases for V and 4 bases for J; bases not matched to a gene: 4. The CDR3 spans 15 residues.

The chain has TRBV6-1 and TRBJ1-2; no firm D call. Trimming shortened V by 1 base and J by 4 bases, and 16 bases separated the two germline ends. This CDR3 is 16 amino acids long. Looked up from germline, CDR1 is MNHNS and CDR2 is SASEGT. CDR3 in amino acids: CASSEDTWADLYGYTF. CDR3 coding DNA: TGTGCCAGCAGTGAAGATACGTGGGCCGATCTCTATGGCTACACCTTC.

As DNA, the CDR3 is TGTGCCAGCAGCTTAAGAGGGACAGGGACCACAGATACGCAGTATTTT. Encoded protein: CASSLRGTGTTDTQYF. This rearrangement joins TRBV7-2 to TRBJ2-3, with TRBD1 matching over 9 bases. The CDR3 sequence is 16 residues long. The germline V gene has CDR1 SGHTA and CDR2 FQGNSA. Germline trimming cut 2 bases from V and 2 bases from J; bases unmatched to any gene: 5.

The chain recombines TRBV4-1 with TRBJ2-2; no definite D call. CDR1 and CDR2 from the germline V gene are MGHRA and YSYEKL. This CDR3 has 12 amino acids. V was trimmed by 0 bases and J by 8 bases, leaving 4 bases between them. In DNA form, the CDR3 reads TGCGCCAGCAGCCAAGATGGGGGGGAGCTGTTTTTT. Encoded protein: CASSQDGGELFF.

This clone was counted a few times. The rearrangement joins TRBV29-1 to TRBJ2-3; a weak D match, TRBD1 (6 bases). Trimming cost V 3 bases and J 2 bases, with 9 bases left between them. Germline V gene data show CDR1 as SQVTM and CDR2 as ANQGSEA. The CDR3 loop spans 13 amino acids. CDR3 loop: CSVDRGYTDTQYF. For the CDR3, the DNA is TGCAGCGTTGACAGGGGTTACACAGATACGCAGTATTTT.

This chain links TRBV7-2 with TRBJ2-5, with 9 bases lining up with TRBD1. Germline assignment: CDR1 SGHTA and CDR2 FQGNSA. The CDR3 is 14 amino acids. J was trimmed by 5 bases and V by 5 bases; bases with no gene match: 6. CDR3: CASSARTGAETQYF. The CDR3 region has the DNA TGTGCCAGCAGCGCCCGGACAGGGGCCGAGACCCAGTACTTC.

CDR3 sequence: CASSHVLPGQTTNEKLFF. CDR3 in DNA: TGCGCCAGCAGCCATGTACTCCCGGGACAAACAACTAATGAAAAACTGTTTTTT. V is TRBV4-1 and J is TRBJ1-4; D is perhaps TRBD1 (6 bases). The CDR3 is 18 amino acids. Trimming cost V 3 bases and J 0 bases, with 17 bases left between them. CDR1 is MGHRA, CDR2 YSYEKL, per germline.

This chain links TRBV2 with TRBJ2-2, with TRBD1 matching 7 bases. V dropped 7 bases and J dropped 2; count of bases not matched to a gene: 7. Germline V gene lookup returns CDR1 SNHLY and CDR2 FYNNEI. The CDR3 is 15 residues long. In DNA, the CDR3 is TGTGCCAGCATCCAGGGGGTTCTTAACACCGGGGAGCTGTTTTTT. Its protein is CASIQGVLNTGELFF.

This clone was counted a few times. The DNA of the CDR3 is TGTGCCAGCAGCTTATTTTGGGACGAGCAGTACTTC. Amino acids: CASSLFWDEQYF. The chain links TRBV7-8 to TRBJ2-7; D is uncertain. The CDR3 contains 12 residues. CDR1 and CDR2 from the germline V gene are SGHVS and FQNEAQ. The V end was cut by 2 bases, the J end by 5 bases, with 7 bases between. Supplemented by reference TRBV7-8 and TRBJ2-7, the full variable domain reads GAGVSQSPRYKVAKRGQDVALRCDPISGHVSLFWYQQALGQGPEFLTYFQNEAQLDKSGLPSDRFFAERPEGSVSTLKIQRTQQEDSAVYLCASSLFWDEQYFGPGTRLTVT.

The chain has TRBV20-1 and TRBJ2-1; D unresolved. This CDR3 comprises 11 residues. Trimming pared 3 bases from V and 4 bases from J, leaving 4 bases between. Germline V gene data show CDR1 as DFQATT and CDR2 as SNEGSKA (reference sequence). CDR3 loop: CSARKYNEQFF. The CDR3 bases are TGCAGTGCTAGGAAGTACAATGAGCAGTTCTTC.